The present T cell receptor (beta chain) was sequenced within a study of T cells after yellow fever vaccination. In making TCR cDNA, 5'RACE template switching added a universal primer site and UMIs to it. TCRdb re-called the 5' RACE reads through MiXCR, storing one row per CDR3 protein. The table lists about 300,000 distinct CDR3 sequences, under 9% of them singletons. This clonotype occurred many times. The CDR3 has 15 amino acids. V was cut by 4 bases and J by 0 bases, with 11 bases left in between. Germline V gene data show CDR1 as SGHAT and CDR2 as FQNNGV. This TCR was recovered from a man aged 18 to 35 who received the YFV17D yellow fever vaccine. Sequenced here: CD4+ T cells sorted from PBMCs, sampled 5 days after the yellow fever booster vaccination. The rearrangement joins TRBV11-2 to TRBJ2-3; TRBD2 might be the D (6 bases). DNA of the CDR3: TGTGCCAGCAGCTACTGGGGGGATAGCACAGATACGCAGTATTTT. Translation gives CASSYWGDSTDTQYF.